This TCR beta chain was observed in a study of blood T cell repertoires in COVID-19 (dated by TCRdb to 2018 to 2020). For the wider study: Samples covering the acute and convalescent phases of COVID-19 were provided by collaborators in the United States, Italy and Spain. Where available, HLA class I and class II types were taken from metadata supplied by the sample provider and were not determined by assay-based typing. A freely available public database, intended as a resource for researchers studying the immune response to SARS-CoV-2, is where the repertoires were released. Deeply sampled blood TCRbeta repertoires from subjects exposed to, actively infected with, or recovered from COVID-19 were included in the dataset. The material from the prospective study consisted of cDNA or gDNA derived from T cells, B-cell-depleted T cells, or PBMCs. Nearly every sample came with metadata listing a de-identified subject ID, COVID-19 status, age in years and sex. The samples were drawn from two sources: the first 160 participants of the ongoing ImmuneRACE study, and 950 to 1,500 subjects contributed by 6 global collaborators.

For CDR1 and CDR2, the germline V gene lists SGHTA and FQGNSA. The CDR3, from cysteine to phenylalanine, totals 18 residues. This entry keeps only the CDR3 DNA: 54 bases, framed from base 1. The V end gives up 4 bases and the J end 6 bases, leaving 11 bases in the junction not matched to a gene. Study-wide conclusions, independent of this receptor: The quantity of clinical and demographic metadata differed by source and by participant and was supplied without curation.

TCRbeta CDR3 regions were amplified from genomic DNA using the immunoSEQ Assay, a bias-controlled multiplex PCR. On the authors' methods: The number of nucleated cells in each sample was estimated by amplification of reference gene primers within the assay. To quantify the absolute abundance of each unique TCRbeta CDR3 rearrangement, sequence reads were collapsed and filtered. For each sample, productive Simpson clonality was calculated as the square root of Simpson's diversity index across productive rearrangements. Imported from immuneACCESS, the table was reduced by TCRdb to in-frame sequences with V and J called. These copies leave out some clones; in studies compared against another copy, an unresolved V gene accounts for under half, and the cause of the remainder is not known. V and J calls and clone size come straight from that table; D and trimming were deduced from the DNA. The sample profile shows 200,000 or so clones; about nine tenths of them were found once. The top ten clonotypes cover more than 5.5% of the sample.

In the case of this clone: The antigen it binds to is not known. Per-base qualities were not stored, and no clone one base away is much larger.

Samples from volunteer blood donors who had recovered from COVID-19 were contributed by a second Seattle source. Whole blood was collected in K2EDTA tubes by collaborating institutions according to the institutions' own protocols. Collaborator samples were shipped for TCRbeta analysis as frozen whole blood, isolated PBMCs, or DNA extracted from either sample type. Specimen: peripheral blood. This receptor was obtained from a man aged 55 to 70 who had recovered from COVID-19. Rearrangement joined TRBV7-2 to TRBJ2-1, and 14 junctional nucleotides match TRBD2. The nucleotide sequence is TGTGCCAGCAGCTCTATCGACGGGACTAGCGGGAGAGGCAATGAGCAGTTCTTC. Its protein product is CASSSIDGTSGRGNEQFF.